Described below is a single T cell receptor beta chain sequence and its context. This sample was included in a study of monozygotic twins with inflammatory bowel disease. Germline lookup yields CDR1 MGHRA and CDR2 YSYEKL. The CDR3 runs 17 residues. TCRdb reprocessed the 5' RACE reads and keeps a single row for each CDR3 protein, giving no DNA. The table lists approximately 200,000 distinct CDR3 sequences. The chain employs TRBV4-1 and TRBJ2-3; the TCRdb call, TRBD2, lacks DNA for checking. The sequenced sample consisted of blood. The source is a human donor with ulcerative colitis or Crohn's disease, or a healthy co-twin of an affected twin (not recorded which). The CDR3 here is CASSPPTSGITTDTQYF.